A selection of T cell receptor beta chains follows, all from one sample in a study of sequential checkpoint blockade in melanoma. TCRdb's table, derived via immunoSEQ multiplex PCR, lists solely in-frame clones and lacks some. The sample lists more than 7,000 clones; approximately 76% were seen once. The sample here was CD8+ T cells sorted from blood (inferred from file names), taken from a patient given nivolumab and ipilimumab in sequence. Receptor source: a human donor with melanoma. Each CDR3 is given with its conserved first and last residue. Fields, in order: clone size, V gene, J gene, D gene, CDR3 DNA, CDR3 protein. The D gene is left open where the match is weak. Not all rows give a size; the values are once, few, many and, for expanded clones, a class.

>-|TRBV28|TRBJ2-7|-
TGTGCCAGCAGCTATACGTCCTACGAGCAGTACTTC
CASSYTSYEQYF
>-|TRBV19|TRBJ1-2|-
TGTGCCAGTAGATTGTCGGGGATCTACACCTTC
CASRLSGIYTF
>-|TRBV28|TRBJ1-1|TRBD1
TGTGCCAGCAGTCTGGGACAGTTGAACACTGAAGCTTTCTTT
CASSLGQLNTEAFF
>-|TRBV6-5|TRBJ1-4|TRBD1
TGTGCCAGCAGCCTCGGGACAGGGTATAATGAAAAACTGTTTTTT
CASSLGTGYNEKLFF
>few|TRBV6-5|TRBJ2-5|TRBD1
TGTGCCAGCAACCCGACAGGGGGAAGCCAAGAGACCCAGTACTTC
CASNPTGGSQETQYF
>-|TRBV6-6|TRBJ2-7|TRBD2
TGTGCCAGCAGCCCCACTAGCGGCGCCTACGAGCAGTACTTC
CASSPTSGAYEQYF
>few|TRBV9|TRBJ2-1|TRBD2
TGTGCCAGCAGCGTAGCCTATCGGGGGGATGAGCAGTTCTTC
CASSVAYRGDEQFF
>-|TRBV6-5|TRBJ2-4|-
TGTGCCAGCAGACGGGGGGCGCCGGGCAAAAACATTCAGTACTTC
CASRRGAPGKNIQYF
>-|TRBV4-1|TRBJ2-7|TRBD2
TGCGCCAGCAGCCAAGTCCTAGCGGGACCCTACGAGCAGTACTTC
CASSQVLAGPYEQYF
>-|TRBV2|TRBJ2-7|TRBD1
TGTGCCAGCAGTGGGGGACAGACCTACGAGCAGTACTTC
CASSGGQTYEQYF
>-|TRBV27|TRBJ2-7|-
TGTGCCAGCACCCCCCCGGGGACCTACGAGCAGTACTTC
CASTPPGTYEQYF
>-|TRBV9|TRBJ2-2|-
TGTGCCAGCAGCGCGACAGGGAACACCGGGGAGCTGTTTTTT
CASSATGNTGELFF
>-|TRBV7-8|TRBJ2-1|TRBD2
TGTGCCAGCAGCCCAACTAGCGAATCCTACAATGAGCAGTTCTTC
CASSPTSESYNEQFF
>-|TRBV30|TRBJ2-3|TRBD1
TGTGCCTGGGAACAGACAGGGGGGCACACAGATACGCAGTATTTT
CAWEQTGGHTDTQYF
>-|TRBV7-2|TRBJ2-5|TRBD2
TGTGCCAGCAGCGGTAGCGGGGGGGCAGAGACCCAGTACTTC
CASSGSGGAETQYF
>-|TRBV7-9|TRBJ2-6|-
TGTGCCAGCGCAGGGCCCAACGTCCTGACTTTC
CASAGPNVLTF
>-|TRBV7-6|TRBJ2-5|-
TGTGCCAGCAGCGTCTCTAGCGCTCCGCAAGAGACCCAGTACTTC
CASSVSSAPQETQYF
>-|TRBV5-3|TRBJ2-6|TRBD2
TGTGCCAGAAGCTTGGTTAGCGGGAGGTCAGGGGCCAACGTCCTGACTTTC
CARSLVSGRSGANVLTF
>-|TRBV10-3|TRBJ1-5|-
TGTGCCATCTCCTACAGGGCAAGCAATCAGCCCCAGCATTTT
CAISYRASNQPQHF
>few|TRBV18|TRBJ2-3|TRBD2
TGTGCCAGCTGCCGGACTAGCGGGAAAGCAGATACGCAGTATTTT
CASCRTSGKADTQYF
>-|TRBV5-4|TRBJ2-7|TRBD2
TGTGCCAGCAGCCAAGATGGAACTAGCGGGAGTGACGAGCAGTACTTC
CASSQDGTSGSDEQYF
>-|TRBV27|TRBJ2-7|TRBD1
TGTGCCAGCAGTTTCTCGGGACAGGGCCTCGAGCAGTACTTC
CASSFSGQGLEQYF
>-|TRBV5-4|TRBJ2-7|TRBD1
TGTGCCAGCAGCTCTTCCGGGACAGTCTCCTACGAGCAGTACTTC
CASSSSGTVSYEQYF
>-|TRBV6-6|TRBJ1-2|-
TGTGCCAGCAGCAGGGACATTTTTAACTATGGCTACACCTTC
CASSRDIFNYGYTF
>-|TRBV29-1|TRBJ2-6|-
TGCAGCGTTGACACAGGGCGCGTAGGTTCAATTAGTGGGGCCAACGTCCTGACTTTC
CSVDTGRVGSISGANVLTF
>few|TRBV6-1|TRBJ2-7|-
TGTGCCATCAGTGAGCGCGGTGACTCCTACGAGCAGTACTTC
CAISERGDSYEQYF
>-|TRBV4-2|TRBJ1-2|TRBD1
TGTGCCAGCAGCCAAGTGGGTGGACAGGGGGCGGGAGGCTACACCTTC
CASSQVGGQGAGGYTF
>-|TRBV25-1|TRBJ1-2|-
TGTGCCAGCAGTGACCCCAGGGGATCTAACTATGGCTACACCTTC
CASSDPRGSNYGYTF
>-|TRBV7-9|TRBJ2-2|TRBD2
TGTGCCAGCAGCCCGCGGGGGACCAACACCGGGGAGCTGTTTTTT
CASSPRGTNTGELFF
>few|TRBV27|TRBJ1-2|-
TGTGCCAGCAGTTTAACGGAGGGTTATGGCTACACCTTC
CASSLTEGYGYTF
>-|TRBV6-5|TRBJ1-5|-
TGTGCCAGCAGTTACTCACAGGGAGGCAATCAGCCCCAGCATTTT
CASSYSQGGNQPQHF
>-|TRBV28|TRBJ2-7|TRBD1
TGTGCCAGCAGCCGCCCCCCGGGACAGGGGGCGCCCTTATACGAGCAGTACTTC
CASSRPPGQGAPLYEQYF
>once|TRBV5-4|TRBJ1-2|TRBD1
TGTGCCAGCAGCTTTTTGGGACAGCCGACCTACGGCTACACCTTC
CASSFLGQPTYGYTF
>-|TRBV6-5|TRBJ2-3|TRBD2
TGTGCCAGCAGCCCTAGCGGGGGGGATGTGGATACGCAGTATTTT
CASSPSGGDVDTQYF
>-|TRBV7-2|TRBJ2-4|TRBD1
TGTGCCAGCAGCTTAGGGGCGAGACAGGGGGCCAAAAACATTCAGTACTTC
CASSLGARQGAKNIQYF
>-|TRBV4-1|TRBJ1-2|TRBD1
TGCGCCAGCAGCCTTTCCGGGACAGCCCCTTATGGCTACACCTTC
CASSLSGTAPYGYTF
>-|TRBV7-2|TRBJ1-1|-
TGTGCCAGCAGCTTCGTCCGCGAAACTGAAGCTTTCTTT
CASSFVRETEAFF
>-|TRBV13|TRBJ2-7|-
TGTGCCAGCAGCTTCCTGGAGGCCTACGAGCAGTACTTC
CASSFLEAYEQYF
>-|TRBV9|TRBJ2-7|-
TGTGCCAGCAGCGTAGGCGGGACGGCTCTCGAGCAGTACTTC
CASSVGGTALEQYF
>-|TRBV2|TRBJ2-7|TRBD2
TGTGCCAGCAGTAAGGGGCACCTAGCGGGGGCCTACGAGCAGTACTTC
CASSKGHLAGAYEQYF
>-|TRBV6-5|TRBJ2-7|-
TGTGCCAGCAGTTCCCTTCTAGAGGGAAGGGACGAGCAGTACTTC
CASSSLLEGRDEQYF